The 3 T cell receptor beta chains given below trace back to one sample, sequenced in a study of shared clonotypes between healthy human individuals. CD45RO-negative CD8 cells positively selected for CCR7 made up the naive population, which excluded terminally differentiated effector memory CD45RA+ cells. TCRdb keeps only in-frame clones here, not all; method: immunoSEQ multiplex PCR. The sample records about 2.1 million clones, 85% to 95% being singletons. Sequenced input: naive CD8+ T cells from PBMCs. The receptors derive from a man younger than 35 in good health. Some clones in this sample may be carry-over from other donors' samples.

The gene calls are TRBV4-2 and TRBJ2-1; TRBD2 agrees at 10 bases. V lost 4 bases, J lost 3 bases, and 12 bases stayed unmatched. CDR1 and CDR2 from the germline V gene are LGHNA and YNFKEQ. The CDR3 is 18 amino acids. The CDR3 region is CASSPPSGRGPDYNEQFF. CDR3 DNA sequence: TGTGCCAGCAGCCCCCCCAGCGGGAGGGGCCCTGACTACAATGAGCAGTTCTTC.

The chain carries TRBV28 and TRBJ1-5; 7 bases line up with TRBD1. J lost 7 bases, V lost 5 bases, and 11 bases had no gene match. Germline V gives CDR1 MDHEN, CDR2 SYDVKM. The CDR3 loop spans 15 amino acids. CDR3 sequence reads: CASSAKTGNWQPQHF. The CDR3 DNA sequence: TGTGCCAGCAGTGCTAAGACAGGGAACTGGCAGCCCCAGCATTTT.

The chain has TRBV27 and TRBJ2-1; tentatively, D is TRBD2 (5 bases). CDR1 is MNHEY and CDR2 is SMNVEV in the germline V gene (reference sequence). Trimming took off 2 bases at V and 8 bases at J, with 16 bases between the two ends. The CDR3 sequence is 15 residues long. Here the CDR3 reads CASSLIGRRGDEQFF. The CDR3, as DNA: TGTGCCAGCAGTTTAATAGGCCGACGGGGAGATGAGCAGTTCTTC.